Presented here are 27 T cell receptor beta chains from one specimen sequenced in a study of Graves' ophthalmopathy and Graves' hyperthyroidism. Amplification of TCR beta CDR3 regions used RNA transcripts. The first round was an RT-PCR with HTBI primers, and the second round was a multiplex PCR. TCRdb ran MiXCR on the multiplex PCR reads and lists one entry per CDR3 protein. The table includes hundreds of thousands of distinct CDR3 sequences, roughly 20% detected once. Input material: peripheral blood. The source of these receptors is a woman aged 18-29 years with stable Graves' hyperthyroidism. Some clones in this sample may be carry-over from other donors' samples.

This clonotype was seen many times. This chain uses TRBV6-1 with TRBJ2-7, with TRBD1 matching 11 bases. The CDR3 is made up of 16 amino acids. V lost 1 base and J lost 4; bases outside the gene matches: 6. Looked up from germline, CDR1 is MNHNS and CDR2 is SASEGT. CDR3 residues: CASSEVLGTGGYEQYF. Here the CDR3 DNA reads TGTGCCAGCAGTGAAGTTTTAGGGACAGGGGGTTACGAGCAGTACTTC.

The chain employs TRBV12-3 or TRBV12-4 and TRBJ2-2, with D possibly being TRBD2 (5 bases). The CDR3 runs 14 residues. V dropped 7 bases and J dropped 4 bases, with 13 bases sitting between them. CDR3 loop: CASKSPGFTGELFF. DNA of the CDR3: TGTGCCAGCAAGAGCCCGGGATTCACCGGGGAGCTGTTTTTT.

The V and J genes are TRBV7-3 and TRBJ2-2; TRBD2 agrees at 12 bases. V gave up 8 bases and J gave up 7 bases; unmatched junction bases: 8. The germline V gene encodes CDR1 SGHTA and CDR2 FQGTGA. The CDR3 totals 15 residues. CDR3 residues: CASAPGLAGLGELFF. CDR3 nucleotides: TGTGCCAGCGCACCGGGACTAGCGGGCCTCGGGGAGCTGTTTTTT.

This clonotype was counted ten times or more. This sequence joins TRBV2 and TRBJ1-1, with D tentatively TRBD1 (6 bases). CDR3 length equals 14 residues. The V gene's germline CDR1 is SNHLY and CDR2 FYNNEI. V was trimmed by 4 bases and J by 5 bases, leaving 14 bases between them. Here the CDR3 reads CASSGGTMFTEAFF. CDR3 nucleotide sequence: TGTGCCAGCAGTGGGGGGACAATGTTTACTGAAGCTTTCTTT. Full variable domain (outside the CDR3, taken from reference TRBV2 and TRBJ1-1): EPEVTQTPSHQVTQMGQEVILRCVPISNHLYFYWYRQILGQKVEFLVSFYNNEISEKSEIFDDQFSVERPDGSNFTLKIRSTKLEDSAMYFCASSGGTMFTEAFFGQGTRLTVV.

This clonotype appeared many times. The chain joins TRBV6-2 or TRBV6-3 to TRBJ2-5, with D perhaps TRBD2 (7 bases). The germline V gene encodes CDR1 MNHEY and CDR2 SVGEGT. The ends were cut back, 5 bases at V and 5 bases at J, with 15 bases in the middle. CDR3 size: 14 residues. The CDR3 spells CASSSRGAEETQYF. CDR3 coding DNA: TGTGCCAGCAGTAGCCGGGGGGCCGAGGAGACCCAGTACTTC.

In its sample, this clonotype was seen many times. Germline and junction disagree at one end, which may indicate a read error. The chain combines TRBV5-1 with TRBJ1-5, with TRBD1 identical over 9 bases. The CDR3 length is 14 residues. CDR1 SGHRS and CDR2 YFSETQ come from the germline V gene. The CDR3 reads CASSLRTGDQPQHF. CDR3 bases: TGTGCCAGCAGCTTAAGGACAGGGGACCAGCCCCAGCATTTT.

The chain uses TRBV5-5 and TRBJ1-5; D is perhaps TRBD1 (6 bases). Germline assignment: CDR1 SGHKS and CDR2 YYEKEE (reference sequence). The CDR3 consists of 15 residues. The V gene lost 5 bases and the J gene lost 0 bases, with 12 bases spanning the gap. In nucleotides, the CDR3 is TGTGCCAGCAGTCGCGGACAGAATAGCAATCAGCCCCAGCATTTT. It yields the protein CASSRGQNSNQPQHF.

At least ten counts were recorded for this clonotype. This rearrangement joins TRBV6-1 to TRBJ2-5; TRBD2 might be the D (5 bases). This CDR3 spans 14 amino acids. Germline-derived CDR1 and CDR2 are MNHNS and SASEGT. The V end was cut by 7 bases, the J end by 2 bases, with 14 bases between. The CDR3 sequence is CASTEGRYQETQYF. The CDR3 DNA follows: TGTGCCAGCACCGAAGGGAGATATCAAGAGACCCAGTACTTC.

This clonotype was seen repeatedly, ten times or more. The chain recombines TRBV5-1 with TRBJ2-5; tentative D call: TRBD2 (5 bases). Germline assignment: CDR1 SGHRS and CDR2 YFSETQ. Trimming pared 2 bases from V and 5 bases from J, leaving 10 bases between. The CDR3 loop spans 13 amino acids. The CDR3 region is CASSFGEGETQYF. CDR3 sequence (DNA): TGCGCCAGCAGCTTCGGGGAAGGGGAGACCCAGTACTTC.

The rearrangement joins TRBV7-8 to TRBJ2-2; weak D call: TRBD2 (5 bases). Between the trimmed V and J ends, which lost 5 bases and 4 bases, there was a span of 14 bases. The V gene's germline CDR1 is SGHVS and CDR2 FQNEAQ. This CDR3 spans 15 amino acids. The CDR3: CASSTLEVVTGELFF. Written as DNA, the CDR3 is TGTGCCAGCAGCACGCTGGAGGTGGTCACCGGGGAGCTGTTTTTT.

A few counts support this clonotype. This chain connects TRBV5-1 to TRBJ1-2; possibly TRBD1 for D (6 bases). This CDR3 has 13 amino acids. Germline V gene sequence: CDR1 SGHRS, CDR2 YFSETQ. Trimming left V 4 bases short and J 7 bases short, with 14 bases between. The CDR3 DNA follows: TGCGCCAGCAGCCCGGAACAGGGTTTTGGCTACACCTTC. This sequence encodes CASSPEQGFGYTF. Together with reference TRBV5-1 and TRBJ1-2, the CDR3 gives the full variable domain: KAGVTQTPRYLIKTRGQQVTLSCSPISGHRSVSWYQQTPGQGLQFLFEYFSETQRNKGNFPGRFSGRQFSNSRSEMNVSTLELGDSALYLCASSPEQGFGYTFGSGTRLTVV.

V gene TRBV7-2 combines with J gene TRBJ1-6; the D is unclear. The CDR3 totals 13 residues. V lost 3 bases and J 7 bases, leaving 7 bases between the germline ends. CDR1 is SGHTA, CDR2 FQGNSA, per germline. The CDR3 coding sequence is TGTGCCAGCAGCTTTGAGGACAATTCACCCCTCCACTTT. It specifies CASSFEDNSPLHF.

Comments on this clonotype: Just one base apart from a much larger clone, this may be a read error. V usage is TRBV5-1 and J usage is TRBJ2-7; a possible D gene is TRBD2 (6 bases). V gave up 4 bases and J gave up 5 bases, with 16 bases separating them. Germline V lookup: CDR1 SGHRS, CDR2 YFSETQ. This CDR3 is built from 14 residues. The CDR3 region is CASSRGTNIHEQYF. The DNA of the CDR3 is TGCGCCAGCAGCCGGGGGACGAATATCCACGAGCAGTACTTC.

There are many counts of this clonotype. The V call is TRBV20-1, the J call TRBJ2-5; weak D call: TRBD2 (6 bases). The CDR3 covers 12 residues. Germline values: CDR1 DFQATT, CDR2 SNEGSKA (reference sequence). The CDR3 protein is CTSPGPTGAQYF. The CDR3 DNA is TGCACCTCGCCGGGGCCCACGGGGGCCCAGTACTTC.

The sample holds many counts of this clonotype. The chain is built from TRBV20-1 and TRBJ1-1; D remains ambiguous. The germline gives CDR1 DFQATT, CDR2 SNEGSKA (reference sequence). Trimming shortened V by 1 base and J by 7 bases, and 10 bases separated the two germline ends. This CDR3 contains 12 residues. Here the CDR3 DNA reads TGCAGTGCTAGAGGAGGACCCGATGAAGCTTTCTTT. This codes for CSARGGPDEAFF.

CDR3 nucleotides: TGTGCCAGCAGTTATCTCCCTGCCTCGGACTATGGCTACACCTTC. Translating gives CASSYLPASDYGYTF. The chain has TRBV6-2 or TRBV6-3 and TRBJ1-2; no clear D gene. Germline V gives CDR1 MNHEY, CDR2 SVGEGT. V dropped 3 bases and J dropped 3 bases, with 14 bases sitting between them. The CDR3 has 15 amino acids.

The table lists this clonotype with many counts. The rearrangement links TRBV12-3 or TRBV12-4 to TRBJ2-7, with D maybe TRBD1 (6 bases). V lost 0 bases and J lost 2, with 20 bases in between. CDR3 length: 18 residues. CDR3 DNA: TGTGCCAGCAGTTTAGCCTCGCCGCTAACAGGGTTCACCTACGAGCAGTACTTC. It specifies CASSLASPLTGFTYEQYF.

This clonotype was seen a handful of times. The rearrangement joins TRBV3-1 to TRBJ1-1, with D possibly being TRBD1 (5 bases). The germline V gene encodes CDR1 LGHDT and CDR2 YNNKEL (reference sequence). This CDR3 spans 17 amino acids. Trimming pared 0 bases from V and 4 bases from J, leaving 18 bases between. The CDR3 nucleotides are TGTGCCAGCAGCCAAGAAATAGGGGCAAGCGGAGTCACTGAAGCTTTCTTT. Amino acid sequence: CASSQEIGASGVTEAFF. The whole variable domain, filled in from reference TRBV3-1 and TRBJ1-1, reads DTAVSQTPKYLVTQMGNDKSIKCEQNLGHDTMYWYKQDSKKFLKIMFSYNNKELIINETVPNRFSPKSPDKAHLNLHINSLELGDSAVYFCASSQEIGASGVTEAFFGQGTRLTVV.

Many counts were recorded for this clonotype. J is TRBJ1-5 and V is TRBV19, with 9 bases matching TRBD1. V was pared by 8 bases and J by 10 bases, with 15 bases of the junction left unmatched. The length of the CDR3 is 15 residues. Germline lookup yields CDR1 LNHDA and CDR2 SQIVND (reference sequence). The CDR3 sequence: CASDNLGQGFDPQHF. The CDR3 DNA reads TGTGCCAGTGATAACTTGGGACAGGGATTTGATCCCCAGCATTTT.

This clonotype was recorded at least ten times. The V call is TRBV30, the J call TRBJ2-5, with a possible D match to TRBD2 (5 bases). Germline V gene data show CDR1 as GTSNPN and CDR2 as SVGIG (reference sequence). The V gene lost 3 bases and the J gene lost 3 bases, with 8 bases spanning the gap. The CDR3 length is 12 residues. CDR3 loop: CAWSPAEETQYF. As DNA, the CDR3 is TGTGCCTGGAGCCCAGCGGAAGAGACCCAGTACTTC.

The V and J genes are TRBV6-4 and TRBJ1-2; 8 bases are a match to TRBD1. CDR1 is MRHNA, CDR2 SNTAGT, per germline. The CDR3 consists of 13 residues. Trimming cost V 6 bases and J 8 bases; bases outside gene matches: 8. The CDR3 region is CASRNGQGMGYTF. CDR3 coding DNA: TGTGCCAGCAGAAACGGACAGGGAATGGGCTACACCTTC.

This clonotype came up many times. CDR3 in DNA: TGCGCCAGCAGCTTGAATACAGGGGATAGCGACGAGCAGTACTTC. As protein: CASSLNTGDSDEQYF. V is TRBV5-1 and J is TRBJ2-7; 7 positions match TRBD1. The CDR3 is 15 amino acids. The germline V gene has CDR1 SGHRS and CDR2 YFSETQ. The ends lost 1 base at V and 5 bases at J; junction bases unmatched: 9.

This clonotype was seen many times. The rearrangement uses TRBV10-3 and TRBJ1-2; 8 bases align to TRBD1. Per germline, CDR1 ENHRY and CDR2 SYGVKD. J was trimmed by 3 bases and V by 7 bases; bases with no gene match: 4. The CDR3 is made up of 13 amino acids. The CDR3 DNA is TGTGCCATCACTCAGGGGGCTTACTATGGCTACACCTTC. This codes for CAITQGAYYGYTF.

CDR3 sequence: CASSTDRLRGYTF. The CDR3 DNA is TGTGCCAGTAGTACCGACAGGTTACGGGGCTACACCTTC. The chain is built from TRBV19 and TRBJ1-2; perhaps TRBD1 as D (6 bases). In germline, CDR1 is LNHDA, CDR2 SQIVND (reference sequence). The CDR3 extends over 13 amino acids. Trimming removed 4 bases at V and 8 bases at J, with 14 bases between. Complete variable domain (other parts from reference TRBV19 and TRBJ1-2): DGGITQSPKYLFRKEGQNVTLSCEQNLNHDAMYWYRQDPGQGLRLIYYSQIVNDFQKGDIAEGYSVSREKKESFPLTVTSAQKNPTAFYLCASSTDRLRGYTFGSGTRLTVV.

The chain combines TRBV4-1 with TRBJ2-7, with D maybe TRBD2 (6 bases). The V gene lost 4 bases and the J gene lost 6 bases, with 13 bases spanning the gap. Germline CDR1 and CDR2: MGHRA and YSYEKL. This CDR3 has 13 amino acids. The CDR3 bases are TGCGCCAGCAGCCCCCTTGGAGGGGTCGAGCAGTACTTC. Its translation is CASSPLGGVEQYF.

The chain uses TRBV28 and TRBJ2-5, with 9 bases matching TRBD2. V lost 3 bases to trimming and J lost 1 base; unmatched junction nucleotides: 12. Per germline, CDR1 MDHEN and CDR2 SYDVKM. This CDR3 comprises 18 residues. The CDR3 region has the DNA TGTGCCAGCAGTTTGGGTGGCGGGAGGGCCGAAAGCCAAGAGACCCAGTACTTC. Protein: CASSLGGGRAESQETQYF.

This clonotype was found many times. This chain joins TRBV5-1 and TRBJ1-1, with D possibly being TRBD1 (5 bases). From germline, CDR1 is SGHRS and CDR2 YFSETQ. This CDR3 region has 13 residues. Trimming removed 0 bases at V and 10 bases at J, with 13 bases between. The CDR3 coding sequence is TGCGCCAGCAGCTTGGACGGGGACCTCTCAGCTTTCTTT. It codes for CASSLDGDLSAFF.